The 18 T cell receptor beta chains below were found in one sample sequenced in a study of blood T cell repertoires in COVID-19 (dated by TCRdb to the early 2020s). The library was generated by the immunoSEQ multiplex PCR assay. This immuneACCESS table, as held by TCRdb, lists in-frame sequences with V and J called but not all clones. Of the missing ones, under half trace to an unresolved V gene in checked studies; the others have no known cause. For this sample the table gives 24,000 or so clones, of which approximately 86% were detected only once. 15% to 20% of the sample belongs to the ten largest clones. Material: peripheral blood. Every receptor here comes from a human donor with acute or convalescent COVID-19. The donor label of this sample is uncertain.

This clone was found once. The chain carries TRBV6-5 and TRBJ2-3; 13 nucleotides align to TRBD2. The CDR3 spans 15 residues. J gave up 4 bases and V 6 bases, and 4 bases lay outside the gene matches. The germline V gene encodes CDR1 MNHEY and CDR2 SVGAGI. For the CDR3, the DNA is TGTGCCAGCAGAGGACTAGCGGGAGCTGCAGATACGCAGTATTTT. This encodes CASRGLAGAADTQYF.

The gene calls are TRBV3-1 (or the pseudogene TRBV3-2) and TRBJ1-2; 8 bases align to TRBD1. The germline gives CDR1 LGHDT, CDR2 YNNKEL (reference sequence). V lost 0 bases, J lost 5 bases, and 8 bases stayed unmatched. This CDR3 comprises 16 residues. CDR3 region: CASSQDNRQGIYGYTF. The CDR3 nucleotides read TGTGCCAGCAGCCAAGATAATCGACAGGGGATTTATGGCTACACCTTC.

J is TRBJ1-5 and V is TRBV7-2; possible D gene TRBD1, 6 bases. The CDR3 has 15 residues. From germline, CDR1 is SGHTA and CDR2 FQGNSA. Trimming removed 1 base at V and 7 bases at J, with 14 bases between. The CDR3 coding sequence is TGTGCCAGCAGCTTAGGACGGGGGGCCAGGCAGCCCCAGCATTTT. Its protein product is CASSLGRGARQPQHF.

This chain uses TRBV18 with TRBJ1-5; 11 nucleotides match TRBD1. V trimming: 2 bases; J trimming: 3 bases; junction bases outside the gene matches: 3. CDR3 size: 16 residues. Germline V gene data show CDR1 as KGHSH and CDR2 as LQKENI. The CDR3 coding sequence is TGTGCCAGCTCACCAAACGGACAGGGGGCCAATCAGCCCCAGCATTTT. Translating gives CASSPNGQGANQPQHF.

The V call is TRBV10-3, the J call TRBJ1-2; 10 nucleotides match TRBD1. This CDR3 region has 18 residues. V shed 3 bases, J shed 5 bases, and the junction held 15 bases outside the gene matches. Germline V lookup: CDR1 ENHRY, CDR2 SYGVKD. CDR3 loop: CAISDLLLGQGEKYGYTF. CDR3 coding DNA: TGTGCCATCAGTGACCTGCTACTTGGACAGGGGGAAAAATATGGCTACACCTTC.

This clone has just one count. This chain links TRBV12-3 or TRBV12-4 with TRBJ1-1, with D tentatively TRBD1 (6 bases). The CDR3 length is 13 residues. V dropped 6 bases and J dropped 2 bases, with 10 bases sitting between them. The CDR3 nucleotides read TGTGCCAGCAGGCGGACAGAAAACACTGAAGCTTTCTTT. Amino acid sequence: CASRRTENTEAFF.

This clone was counted only a few times. V usage is TRBV4-1 and J usage is TRBJ1-5; no definite D call. The CDR3 covers 15 residues. Trimming removed 1 base from V and 5 bases from J, with 12 bases in between. Germline V gene sequence: CDR1 MGHRA, CDR2 YSYEKL. CDR3 sequence (DNA): TGCGCCAGCAGCCAAGCGGTCAGGCCATATCAGCCCCAGCATTTT. This translates into CASSQAVRPYQPQHF.

The chain has TRBV24-1 and TRBJ2-2; the D gene is possibly TRBD1 (6 bases). V lost 7 bases to trimming and J lost 1 base, with 12 bases between them. The CDR3 has 15 residues. CDR1 is KGHDR and CDR2 is SFDVKD in the germline V gene. The CDR3: CATSTGTLNTGELFF. CDR3 coding DNA: TGTGCCACCAGCACCGGGACATTGAACACCGGGGAGCTGTTTTTT.

The CDR3 nucleotides read TGCAGCGTTGCCAGGGACAGGGACCAGCCCCAGCATTTT. Amino acid sequence: CSVARDRDQPQHF. The rearrangement joins TRBV29-1 to TRBJ1-5; 9 bases are a match to TRBD1. After removal of 4 bases from V and 7 bases from J, the junction contained 5 bases not matched to a gene. The germline gives CDR1 SQVTM, CDR2 ANQGSEA. CDR3 length: 13 residues.

This chain uses TRBV18 with TRBJ2-1; weak D call: TRBD2 (6 bases). Per germline, CDR1 KGHSH and CDR2 LQKENI. Trimming shortened V by 6 bases and J by 13 bases, and 16 bases separated the two germline ends. This CDR3 region has 12 residues. CDR3 in amino acids: CASSAGPDAQFF. The CDR3 DNA is TGTGCCAGCTCGGCGGGACCTGACGCACAGTTCTTC. Variable domain in full (rest from reference TRBV18 and TRBJ2-1): NAGVMQNPRHLVRRRGQEARLRCSPMKGHSHVYWYRQLPEEGLKFMVYLQKENIIDESGMPKERFSAEFPKEGPSILRIQQVVRGDSAAYFCASSAGPDAQFFGPGTRLTVL.

V is TRBV5-1 and J is TRBJ1-2; D ambiguous. Germline lookup yields CDR1 SGHRS and CDR2 YFSETQ. The germline V and J ends were trimmed by 0 bases and 3 bases, with 6 bases remaining between them. CDR3 size: 13 residues. The DNA of the CDR3 is TGCGCCAGCAGCTTGGTTGCAGACTATGGCTACACCTTC. This sequence encodes CASSLVADYGYTF.

The CDR3 reads CASSYRTGEETQYF. CDR3 bases: TGTGCCAGCAGCTACCGGACAGGGGAAGAGACCCAGTACTTC. The chain is built from TRBV7-8 and TRBJ2-5, with TRBD1 matching 9 bases. The CDR3 has 14 amino acids. The germline V gene has CDR1 SGHVS and CDR2 FQNEAQ. Trimming took 4 bases from V and 3 from J; bases not matched to a gene: 3. Full variable domain (missing parts from reference TRBV7-8 and TRBJ2-5): GAGVSQSPRYKVAKRGQDVALRCDPISGHVSLFWYQQALGQGPEFLTYFQNEAQLDKSGLPSDRFFAERPEGSVSTLKIQRTQQEDSAVYLCASSYRTGEETQYFGPGTRLLVL.

V gene TRBV6-5 combines with J gene TRBJ1-1; D possibly corresponds to TRBD1 (5 bases). The CDR3 loop spans 15 amino acids. Germline V gene sequence: CDR1 MNHEY, CDR2 SVGAGI. The V and J ends lost 5 bases and 1 base respectively, with 14 bases between them. This CDR3 reads CASSTGGRSNTEAFF. CDR3 bases: TGTGCCAGCAGTACCGGGGGGAGGTCGAACACTGAAGCTTTCTTT.

The chain joins TRBV6-5 to TRBJ1-3, with unresolved D. Per germline, CDR1 MNHEY and CDR2 SVGAGI. Deletions cut 4 bases from V and 8 bases from J, with 12 bases between. The CDR3 is 13 amino acids. In DNA, the CDR3 is TGTGCCAGCAGTTCCCTTCGGGGTTACACCATATATTTT. This gives the protein CASSSLRGYTIYF.

J is TRBJ2-2 and V is TRBV5-1; 16 nucleotides match TRBD2. Looked up from germline, CDR1 is SGHRS and CDR2 is YFSETQ. The CDR3 is 16 amino acids. The junction had 3 bases not matched to a gene; V was cut back by 4 bases and J by 6 bases. CDR3 region: CASSPGTSGGAGELFF. The CDR3 nucleotides are TGCGCCAGCAGCCCCGGGACTAGCGGGGGGGCCGGGGAGCTGTTTTTT.

The gene calls are TRBV5-1 and TRBJ1-4, with a tentative D call TRBD1 (5 bases). Looked up from germline, CDR1 is SGHRS and CDR2 is YFSETQ. CDR3 size: 15 residues. Trimming pared 4 bases from V and 7 bases from J, leaving 17 bases between. The CDR3 spells CASSLDVGLSEKLFF. The CDR3 DNA reads TGCGCCAGCAGCCTGGACGTGGGGCTAAGTGAAAAACTGTTTTTT.

V usage is TRBV6-5 and J usage is TRBJ1-1; TRBD1 aligns across 9 bases. V lost 8 bases to trimming and J lost 5 bases; unmatched junction nucleotides: 6. Per the germline V gene, CDR1 is MNHEY and CDR2 is SVGAGI. The CDR3 runs to 13 residues. As DNA, the CDR3 is TGTGCCAGCGAGGACAGGGGAGGGACTGAAGCTTTCTTT. Translated: CASEDRGGTEAFF.

Only a few counts were recorded for this clone. The CDR3 region is CATSDYSYEQYF. DNA of the CDR3: TGTGCCACTTCAGATTATTCCTACGAGCAGTACTTC. V and J are TRBV6-5 and TRBJ2-7; no reliable D call. The germline V gene has CDR1 MNHEY and CDR2 SVGAGI. Trimming removed 10 bases from V and 1 base from J, with 11 bases in between. This CDR3 comprises 12 residues.